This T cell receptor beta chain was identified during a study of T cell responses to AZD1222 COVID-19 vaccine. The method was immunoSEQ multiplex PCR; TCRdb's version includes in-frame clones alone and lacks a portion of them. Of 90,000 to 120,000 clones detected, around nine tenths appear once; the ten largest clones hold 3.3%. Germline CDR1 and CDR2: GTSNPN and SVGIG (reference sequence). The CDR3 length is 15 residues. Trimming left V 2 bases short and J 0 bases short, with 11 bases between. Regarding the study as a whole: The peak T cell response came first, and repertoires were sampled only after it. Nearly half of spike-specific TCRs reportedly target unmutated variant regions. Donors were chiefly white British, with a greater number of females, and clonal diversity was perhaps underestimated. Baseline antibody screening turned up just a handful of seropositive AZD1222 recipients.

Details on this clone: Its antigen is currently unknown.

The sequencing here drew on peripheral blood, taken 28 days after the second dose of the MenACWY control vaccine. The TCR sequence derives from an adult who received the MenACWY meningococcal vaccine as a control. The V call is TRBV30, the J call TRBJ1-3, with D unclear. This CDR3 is CAWSPWALSGNTIYF. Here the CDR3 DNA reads TGTGCCTGGAGTCCATGGGCCCTCTCTGGAAACACCATATATTTT.